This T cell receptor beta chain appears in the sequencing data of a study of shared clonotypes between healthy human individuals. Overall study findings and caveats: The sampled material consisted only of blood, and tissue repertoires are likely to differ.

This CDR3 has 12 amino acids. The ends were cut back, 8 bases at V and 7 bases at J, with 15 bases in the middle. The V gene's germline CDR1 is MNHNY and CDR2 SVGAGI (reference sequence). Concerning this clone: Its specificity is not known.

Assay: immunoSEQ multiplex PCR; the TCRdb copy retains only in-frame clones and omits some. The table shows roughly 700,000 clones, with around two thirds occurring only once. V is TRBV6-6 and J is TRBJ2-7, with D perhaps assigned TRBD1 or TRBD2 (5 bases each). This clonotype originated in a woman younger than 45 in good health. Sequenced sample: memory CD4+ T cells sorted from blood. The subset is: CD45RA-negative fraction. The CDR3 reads CASGQRGKEQYF. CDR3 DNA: TGTGCCAGCGGTCAACGGGGCAAGGAGCAGTACTTC.